The clone carrying this TCR beta chain was recorded at least ten times. The sample is drawn from a study of regulatory T cells in long-lasting Graves disease. iRepertoire HTBI primers and Arm-PCR of CDR3 regions built TCR beta libraries. TCRdb analysed the multiplex PCR reads with MiXCR anew, one entry per CDR3 protein. The repertoire includes more than 450,000 distinct CDR3 sequences, about 11% of them detected once, and about 8.9% sits in the top ten. As for time point: newly diagnosed GD, antithyroid drugs for less than 3 months. PBMC-derived RNA was used for the TCR library. CDR1 is MNHNS and CDR2 is SASEGT in the germline V gene. With V trimmed by 6 bases and J by 5 bases, 11 bases remained unmatched. The CDR3 runs to 16 residues. The same sample was also studied in work on T cells in Graves' hyperthyroidism and ophthalmopathy.

V and J are TRBV6-1 and TRBJ2-2, with 8 bases aligning to TRBD1. The receptor was derived from a woman aged 25 to 45 with Graves disease. The sequenced sample was peripheral blood mononuclear cells (PBMCs), obtained at new diagnosis, from a patient treated with antithyroid drugs. CDR3 sequence reads: CASSPYGQGGTGELFF. DNA of the CDR3: TGTGCCAGCAGCCCCTACGGACAGGGCGGGACCGGGGAGCTGTTTTTT.